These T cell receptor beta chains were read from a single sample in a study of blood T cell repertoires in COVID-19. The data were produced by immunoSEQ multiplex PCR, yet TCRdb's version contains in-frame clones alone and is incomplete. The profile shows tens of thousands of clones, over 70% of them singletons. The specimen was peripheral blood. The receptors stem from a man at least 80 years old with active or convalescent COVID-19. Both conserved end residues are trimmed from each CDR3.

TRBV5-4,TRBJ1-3,ASSLYEGGNTIY
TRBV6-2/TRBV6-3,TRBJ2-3,ASSYPRTSSDTQY
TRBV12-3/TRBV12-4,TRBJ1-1,ASSFHRGEAF
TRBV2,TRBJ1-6,ASTYPRTGGNNSPLH
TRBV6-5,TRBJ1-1,ASRQGPEAF
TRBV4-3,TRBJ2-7,ASSQAGERWVYEQY
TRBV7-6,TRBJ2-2,ASSASGNTGELF
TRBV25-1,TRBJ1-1,ASSEWGQGRGSTEAF
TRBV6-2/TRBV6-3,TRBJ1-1,ASSIGTGGRRNTEAF
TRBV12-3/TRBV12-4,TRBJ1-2,ASRQGATYGYT
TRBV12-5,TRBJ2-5,ASGLGLQGDTETQY
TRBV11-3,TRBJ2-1,ASSYTQGGEQF
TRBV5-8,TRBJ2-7,ASGEGLAGPSSYEQY
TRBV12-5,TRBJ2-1,ASGFRAGDNEQF